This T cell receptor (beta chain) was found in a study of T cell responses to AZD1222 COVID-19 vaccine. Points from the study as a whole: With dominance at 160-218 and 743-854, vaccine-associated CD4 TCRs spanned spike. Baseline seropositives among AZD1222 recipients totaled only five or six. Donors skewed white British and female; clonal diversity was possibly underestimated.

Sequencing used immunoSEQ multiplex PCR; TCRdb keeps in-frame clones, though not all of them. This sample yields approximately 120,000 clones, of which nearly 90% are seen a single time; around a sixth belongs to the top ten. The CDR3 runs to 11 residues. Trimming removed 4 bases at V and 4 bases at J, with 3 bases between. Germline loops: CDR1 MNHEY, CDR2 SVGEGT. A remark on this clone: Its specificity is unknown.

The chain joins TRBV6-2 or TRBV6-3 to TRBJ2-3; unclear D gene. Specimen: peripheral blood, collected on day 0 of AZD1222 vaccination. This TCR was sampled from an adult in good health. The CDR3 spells CASSFPDTQYF. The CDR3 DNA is TGTGCCAGCAGTTTCCCAGATACGCAGTATTTT.